Here is one T cell receptor (beta chain) with its context. No antigen is known for it. This record belongs to a study of blood T cells in healthy people across ages. Study conclusions and caveats: Both higher diversity and more naive CD4+ cells marked long-lived donors when set against aged donors.

Next came a second PCR, run for about 7 to 12 cycles, which used a sample-barcoded 5' primer along with a J-beta primer mix. From the 5' RACE reads, TCRdb called clonotypes with MiXCR, one entry per CDR3 protein. The table lists approximately 1.5 million distinct CDR3 sequences, 35% to 45% of them singletons. The specimen was blood. This TCR was recovered from a woman in her late teens or twenties in good health.

DNA for the CDR3: TGTGCCAGCAGCCCCCGGGACAACCACAATGAGCAGTTCTTC. Its translation: CASSPRDNHNEQFF. The V and J genes are TRBV11-3 and TRBJ2-1; D may be TRBD1 (6 bases). The germline V gene encodes CDR1 SGHNT and CDR2 YENEEA. CDR3 length: 14 residues. V lost 5 bases to trimming and J lost 5 bases, with 13 bases between them.